The 13 T cell receptor beta chains listed next were all sequenced from one sample in a study of blood T cell repertoires in COVID-19 (dated by TCRdb to about 2020). Library method: the immunoSEQ multiplex PCR assay. The table comes from immuneACCESS by way of TCRdb, which keeps in-frame sequences with V and J called. Part of the clones is missing from these tables; in studies checked, under half for an unresolved V gene and the rest for unknown reasons. Present in this sample are 90,000 to 150,000 clones, 70% to 90% of which were seen just once. 3% to 5% of the sample belongs to the ten largest clones. Sequencing used peripheral blood. Receptors originate from a man between 60 and 70 years old with acute or convalescent COVID-19.

This rearrangement joins TRBV11-3 to TRBJ2-3, with 11 bases aligning to TRBD2. This CDR3 comprises 16 residues. CDR1 and CDR2 (germline): SGHNT, YENEEA. J gave up 2 bases and V 2 bases, and 3 bases lay outside the gene matches. The CDR3 loop reads CASSLRTSGFTDTQYF. CDR3 sequence (DNA): TGTGCCAGCAGCTTACGGACTAGCGGGTTCACAGATACGCAGTATTTT.

The chain couples TRBV19 to TRBJ1-5, with D unclear. Per the germline V gene, CDR1 is LNHDA and CDR2 is SQIVND (reference sequence). The CDR3 has 15 amino acids. The V and J ends lost 6 bases and 2 bases respectively, with 14 bases between them. The CDR3 reads CASSNVAGGNQPQHF. CDR3 in DNA: TGTGCCAGTAGCAACGTGGCCGGGGGCAATCAGCCCCAGCATTTT.

The V and J genes are TRBV18 and TRBJ2-3, with D possibly matching TRBD2 (6 bases). Germline CDR1 KGHSH, CDR2 LQKENI. The CDR3 spans 15 residues. Between the trimmed V and J ends, which lost 6 bases and 3 bases, there was a span of 16 bases. In DNA form, the CDR3 reads TGTGCCAGCTCCCCGGGGGAGATTCTGACAGATACGCAGTATTTT. This translates into CASSPGEILTDTQYF.

The chain is built from TRBV11-1 and TRBJ2-3, with 7 bases identical to TRBD2. The CDR3 totals 15 residues. CDR1 SGHAT and CDR2 FQDESV come from the germline V gene (reference sequence). J gave up 0 bases and V 5 bases, and 5 bases lay outside the gene matches. CDR3 nucleotide sequence: TGTGCCAGCAGCCCAGCGGGACCTAGCACAGATACGCAGTATTTT. It translates to CASSPAGPSTDTQYF.

The chain recombines TRBV28 with TRBJ1-5, with no clear D. CDR1 and CDR2 (germline): MDHEN, SYDVKM. Deletions cut 6 bases from V and 8 bases from J, with 17 bases between. This CDR3 spans 14 amino acids. CDR3 sequence (DNA): TGTGCCAGCAGCCCGGGTCTAATAATGGAGCCCCAGCATTTT. It translates to CASSPGLIMEPQHF.

This rearrangement joins TRBV10-3 to TRBJ1-1; possibly TRBD1 for D (5 bases). The CDR3 extends over 14 amino acids. Germline-derived CDR1 and CDR2 are ENHRY and SYGVKD. With 6 bases removed from V and 1 base from J, the gap between germline ends came to 12 bases. Here the CDR3 reads CAIRETEKNTEAFF. For the CDR3, the DNA is TGTGCCATCAGGGAGACAGAAAAGAACACTGAAGCTTTCTTT.

The chain couples TRBV27 to TRBJ2-5; D call uncertain. Trimming removed 4 bases from V and 5 bases from J, with 14 bases in between. From germline, CDR1 is MNHEY and CDR2 SMNVEV (reference sequence). This CDR3 is built from 14 residues. Written as DNA, the CDR3 is TGTGCCAGCAGTTCCCATCCCCTGAGGGAGACCCAGTACTTC. Residues: CASSSHPLRETQYF.

The chain combines TRBV7-3 with TRBJ2-7, with D possibly matching TRBD2 (5 bases). Germline assignment: CDR1 SGHTA and CDR2 FQGTGA. V lost 10 bases and J 9 bases, leaving 37 bases between the germline ends. This CDR3 is built from 18 residues. The CDR3 is CATLMETRTAASRYGQYF. In DNA form, the CDR3 reads TGTGCCACCCTTATGGAGACACGCACAGCGGCTTCCCGCTATGGGCAGTACTTC.

The chain joins TRBV6-5 to TRBJ2-7; D call uncertain. Looked up from germline, CDR1 is MNHEY and CDR2 is SVGAGI. This CDR3 is 12 amino acids long. Trimming stripped 7 bases from V and 5 bases from J, with 12 bases between. CDR3 region: CASKREPDEQYF. CDR3 in DNA: TGTGCCAGCAAGCGTGAACCCGACGAGCAGTACTTC.

This clone occurred a few times. The V gene is TRBV7-6, the J gene TRBJ1-5; D call uncertain. The CDR3 spans 13 residues. CDR1 SGHVS and CDR2 FNYEAQ come from the germline V gene. V lost 5 bases to trimming and J lost 3 bases, with 8 bases between them. The CDR3 bases are TGTGCCAGCAGCGAGGGTAACAATCAGCCCCAGCATTTT. Translated, it gives CASSEGNNQPQHF.

The chain couples TRBV28 to TRBJ1-5, with 8 bases identical to TRBD1. The CDR3 length is 15 residues. Germline assignment: CDR1 MDHEN and CDR2 SYDVKM. The ends lost 8 bases at V and 1 base at J; junction bases unmatched: 7. In nucleotides, the CDR3 is TGTGCCAGCGACACAGGGGGAGAGAGCAATCAGCCCCAGCATTTT. Residues: CASDTGGESNQPQHF.

The rearrangement joins TRBV28 to TRBJ2-7; D uncertain. Trimming stripped 3 bases from V and 4 bases from J, with 4 bases between. Germline V gene data show CDR1 as MDHEN and CDR2 as SYDVKM. This CDR3 comprises 11 residues. The CDR3 bases are TGTGCCAGCAGTTTGAGATACGAGCAGTACTTC. Amino acids: CASSLRYEQYF.

The rearrangement uses TRBV3-1 (or the pseudogene TRBV3-2) and TRBJ2-1, with D tentatively TRBD2 (5 bases). This CDR3 has 16 residues. The germline CDR1 and CDR2 sequences are LGHDT and YNNKEL (reference sequence). Trimming removed 4 bases at V and 2 bases at J, with 15 bases between. The CDR3 nucleotides read TGTGCCAGCAGCCCCGAGGGCAGCGGTACCTACAATGAGCAGTTCTTC. The encoded protein is CASSPEGSGTYNEQFF.